Below are 21 T cell receptor beta chains sequenced from a single sample in a study of blood T cell repertoires in COVID-19. The protocol was immunoSEQ multiplex PCR, while the TCRdb copy is restricted to in-frame clones and leaves out a portion. The sample lists approximately 10,000 clones, 85% to 90% seen once, with about 20% in the top ten. Material: peripheral blood. These receptors originate from a woman aged 55 to 70 with active COVID-19.

V is TRBV7-3 and J is TRBJ1-6, with 8 nucleotides matching TRBD1. The CDR3 consists of 15 residues. Losses at the gene ends were 2 bases for V and 6 bases for J; bases not matched to a gene: 3. Germline V gene data show CDR1 as SGHTA and CDR2 as FQGTGA. CDR3 nucleotides: TGTGCCAGCAGCTTAGACAGGGGCATTAATTCACCCCTCCACTTT. Its protein product is CASSLDRGINSPLHF.

This clone was observed a handful of times. This sequence joins TRBV28 and TRBJ1-2; D is unresolved. CDR1 and CDR2 (germline): MDHEN, SYDVKM. Trimming removed 10 bases at V and 4 bases at J, with 10 bases between. CDR3 size: 11 residues. CDR3 nucleotide sequence: TGTGCCACCCTCTCGTCCTATGGCTACACCTTC. This encodes CATLSSYGYTF.

The chain uses TRBV7-9 and TRBJ2-7; D is unresolved. Germline V gives CDR1 SEHNR, CDR2 FQNEAQ (reference sequence). Trimming shortened V by 11 bases and J by 0 bases, and 14 bases separated the two germline ends. This CDR3 is 13 amino acids long. In DNA form, the CDR3 reads TGTGCCGAGAGTGATCATAGCTCCTACGAGCAGTACGTC. Its protein product is CAESDHSSYEQYV.

The gene calls are TRBV29-1 and TRBJ1-1; D might be TRBD1 (6 bases). The V gene lost 3 bases and the J gene lost 6 bases, with 17 bases spanning the gap. CDR3 length: 14 residues. CDR1 and CDR2 from the germline V gene are SQVTM and ANQGSEA. CDR3 bases: TGCAGCGTTGACTTGGCAGGGGTTATGCCTGAAGCTTTCTTT. Amino acids: CSVDLAGVMPEAFF.

V is TRBV9 and J is TRBJ1-5, with TRBD1 matching 8 bases. The germline CDR1 and CDR2 sequences are SGDLS and YYNGEE. The CDR3 is made up of 15 amino acids. The V gene end was trimmed by 2 bases and the J gene end by 4 bases; junction bases not matched to a gene: 5. The CDR3 DNA reads as TGTGCCAGCAGCGTGACAGGGGAGGAAAATCAGCCCCAGCATTTT. The encoded protein is CASSVTGEENQPQHF. The full variable domain, rest sourced from reference TRBV9 and TRBJ1-5, is DSGVTQTPKHLITATGQRVTLRCSPRSGDLSVYWYQQSLDQGLQFLIQYYNGEERAKGNILERFSAQQFPDLHSELNLSSLELGDSALYFCASSVTGEENQPQHFGDGTRLSIL.

This clone was observed once. This chain joins TRBV5-8 and TRBJ1-5; TRBD1 matches 8 bases. This CDR3 region has 14 residues. From germline, CDR1 is SGHTS and CDR2 YDEGEE. Losses at the gene ends were 4 bases for V and 5 bases for J; bases not matched to a gene: 5. CDR3 bases: TGTGCCAGCAGCCCAGACAGGGGCGATCAGCCCCAGCATTTT. Translating it yields CASSPDRGDQPQHF. Full variable domain (rest looked up from reference TRBV5-8 and TRBJ1-5): EAGVTQSPTHLIKTRGQQATLRCSPISGHTSVYWYQQALGLGLQFLLWYDEGEERNRGNFPPRFSGRQFPNYSSELNVNALELEDSALYLCASSPDRGDQPQHFGDGTRLSIL.

The chain is built from TRBV7-3 and TRBJ2-1, with TRBD2 identical over 8 bases. The CDR3 is 16 amino acids. From germline, CDR1 is SGHTA and CDR2 FQGTGA. J lost 9 bases, V lost 4 bases, and 14 bases had no gene match. CDR3: CASSSGVVAGLGEQFF. The CDR3 DNA reads as TGTGCCAGCAGCTCCGGGGTGGTAGCGGGGTTGGGTGAGCAGTTCTTC. Complete variable domain (other parts from reference TRBV7-3 and TRBJ2-1): GAGVSQTPSNKVTEKGKYVELRCDPISGHTALYWYRQSLGQGPEFLIYFQGTGAADDSGLPNDRFFAVRPEGSVSTLKIQRTERGDSAVYLCASSSGVVAGLGEQFFGPGTRLTVL.

The rearrangement uses TRBV13 and TRBJ2-2; D remains unclear. CDR3 length equals 16 residues. Germline CDR1 reads PRHDT; CDR2 reads FYEKMQ (reference sequence). Trimming cost V 4 bases and J 3 bases, with 15 bases left between them. CDR3 region: CASSSPTFWDTGELFF. CDR3 in DNA: TGTGCCAGCAGCTCCCCGACATTCTGGGACACCGGGGAGCTGTTTTTT.

The chain carries TRBV5-1 and TRBJ2-1; 7 bases agree with TRBD1. Germline values: CDR1 SGHRS, CDR2 YFSETQ. The CDR3 is made up of 15 amino acids. The V and J ends lost 2 bases and 0 bases, in that order; junction bases with no gene match: 2. CDR3 in amino acids: CASSLQGSSYNEQFF. CDR3 coding DNA: TGCGCCAGCAGCTTACAGGGGAGCTCCTACAATGAGCAGTTCTTC.

This clone has a handful of counts. The chain joins TRBV3-1 (or the pseudogene TRBV3-2) to TRBJ1-2, with a possible D match to TRBD1 (5 bases). Trimming stripped 1 base from V and 3 bases from J, with 9 bases between. Germline CDR1 LGHDT, CDR2 YNNKEL (reference sequence). The CDR3 is made up of 14 amino acids. The CDR3 DNA is TGTGCCAGCAGCCAAGGAAGGGGCGACTATGGCTACACCTTC. It codes for CASSQGRGDYGYTF.

This rearrangement joins TRBV10-3 to TRBJ1-4; D gene ambiguous. This CDR3 is built from 15 residues. V shed 0 bases and J shed 0 bases, with 5 bases lying between them. In germline, CDR1 is ENHRY, CDR2 SYGVKD. CDR3 loop: CAISESAATNEKLFF. CDR3 DNA: TGTGCCATCAGTGAGTCCGCAGCAACTAATGAAAAACTGTTTTTT.

The CDR3 here is CASSPRTGQGATDTQYF. DNA of the CDR3: TGTGCCAGCTCACCAAGAACGGGACAGGGGGCGACAGATACGCAGTATTTT. V gene TRBV18 combines with J gene TRBJ2-3, with 12 bases that match TRBD1. V lost 2 bases and J lost 3; bases outside the gene matches: 6. The CDR3 covers 17 residues. Germline V gene data show CDR1 as KGHSH and CDR2 as LQKENI.

The chain recombines TRBV7-9 with TRBJ2-7, with 10 bases matching TRBD1. This CDR3 has 17 amino acids. V gave up 4 bases and J gave up 0 bases; unmatched junction bases: 9. CDR1 and CDR2 (germline): SEHNR, FQNEAQ (reference sequence). The CDR3 protein is CASSSRGQGKSSYEQYF. CDR3 bases: TGTGCCAGCAGCTCCCGGGGACAGGGGAAGAGCTCCTACGAGCAGTACTTC.

The chain links TRBV7-9 to TRBJ1-3; no definite D call. The CDR3 has 12 residues. Germline assignment: CDR1 SEHNR and CDR2 FQNEAQ (reference sequence). Trimming took 11 bases from V and 4 from J, leaving 12 bases between them. The CDR3 is CAAGAPGNTIYF. As DNA, the CDR3 is TGTGCCGCGGGAGCACCCGGAAACACCATATATTTT.

A single count supports this clone. This rearrangement joins TRBV6-6 to TRBJ1-5; 8 bases align to TRBD1. The length of the CDR3 is 16 residues. The V gene's germline CDR1 is MNHNY and CDR2 SVGAGI (reference sequence). V was pared by 0 bases and J by 5 bases, with 6 bases of the junction left unmatched. CDR3 sequence reads: CASSYSSGGQDQPQHF. The CDR3 DNA is TGTGCCAGCAGTTACTCCTCAGGGGGCCAGGATCAGCCCCAGCATTTT.

The gene calls are TRBV30 and TRBJ1-1; unclear D gene. V was clipped by 3 bases and J by 0 bases, with 11 bases between them. The CDR3 is 14 amino acids. Germline V gives CDR1 GTSNPN, CDR2 SVGIG (reference sequence). The CDR3 DNA follows: TGTGCCTGGAGCCGCGACACAGTGAACACTGAAGCTTTCTTT. Translating gives CAWSRDTVNTEAFF.

This chain connects TRBV5-1 to TRBJ2-1, with a weak D call TRBD1 (5 bases). V lost 0 bases and J lost 9, with 16 bases in between. Germline V gene lookup returns CDR1 SGHRS and CDR2 YFSETQ. The CDR3 loop spans 15 amino acids. The CDR3 DNA sequence: TGCGCCAGCAGCTTGGGACAGTCCCTTGGAAGTGAGCAGTTCTTC. Translation: CASSLGQSLGSEQFF.

The V gene is TRBV2, the J gene TRBJ1-3, with TRBD1 matching over 10 bases. J gave up 8 bases and V 5 bases, and 15 bases lay outside the gene matches. This CDR3 comprises 17 residues. Germline lookup yields CDR1 SNHLY and CDR2 FYNNEI. As DNA, the CDR3 is TGTGCCAGCAGTAGATTTCGCGACAGGGGGCAAGGAGACACCATATATTTT. It yields the protein CASSRFRDRGQGDTIYF.

The chain has TRBV5-1 and TRBJ1-3, with 8 bases fitting TRBD1. With 3 bases clipped from V and 2 bases from J, the junction kept 1 base outside the gene matches. This CDR3 has 14 amino acids. CDR1 and CDR2 from the germline V gene are SGHRS and YFSETQ. CDR3 in amino acids: CASSSDRAGNTIYF. The CDR3, as DNA: TGCGCCAGCAGCTCGGACAGGGCTGGAAACACCATATATTTT.

This chain joins TRBV5-1 and TRBJ2-3; 14 bases map to TRBD2. J gave up 5 bases and V 4 bases, and 6 bases lay outside the gene matches. Germline V lookup: CDR1 SGHRS, CDR2 YFSETQ. CDR3 size: 16 residues. The CDR3 DNA reads as TGCGCCAGCAGCACCGGGACTAGCGGGGGAGGAGATACGCAGTATTTT. Translated: CASSTGTSGGGDTQYF.

V gene TRBV6-4 combines with J gene TRBJ2-7; 9 positions match TRBD1. Germline V gene sequence: CDR1 MRHNA, CDR2 SNTAGT. Trimming cost V 7 bases and J 3 bases; bases outside gene matches: 16. The CDR3 has 17 amino acids. Written as DNA, the CDR3 is TGTGCCAGCACCTCTCCGACGTCGGGACAGGGAAACTACGAGCAGTACGTC. Amino acids: CASTSPTSGQGNYEQYV.